This T cell receptor beta chain appears in the sequencing data of a study of T cells in Graves' hyperthyroidism and ophthalmopathy. Study conclusions and caveats: Most thyroid clonotypes with frequency above 0.001 were detected in blood.

Disease duration under 2 months; hyperthyroidism patients were aged 18 to 65. Amplified TCR beta CDR3 regions derived from RNA transcripts. HTBI primers drove first-round RT-PCR of the TCR CDR3. Using its own MiXCR run on the multiplex PCR reads, TCRdb lists one record per CDR3 protein. Counted here are hundreds of thousands of distinct CDR3 sequences, 11% to 15% occurring once; the ten biggest clones make up about a tenth. The germline V gene has CDR1 SGHTA and CDR2 FQGNSA. V shed 3 bases and J 0 bases; nucleotides not matched to a gene: 6. The CDR3 sequence is 19 residues long. This clonotype was detected only a few times. Its antigen remains unidentified.

The sequencing input was blood. This TCR was recovered from a woman under 30 with Graves' hyperthyroidism. The V and J genes are TRBV7-2 and TRBJ2-6; 12 bases map to TRBD2. CDR3 region: CASSLGLAGGFSGANVLTF. For the CDR3, the DNA is TGTGCCAGCAGCTTGGGCCTAGCGGGAGGGTTCTCTGGGGCCAACGTCCTGACTTTC.